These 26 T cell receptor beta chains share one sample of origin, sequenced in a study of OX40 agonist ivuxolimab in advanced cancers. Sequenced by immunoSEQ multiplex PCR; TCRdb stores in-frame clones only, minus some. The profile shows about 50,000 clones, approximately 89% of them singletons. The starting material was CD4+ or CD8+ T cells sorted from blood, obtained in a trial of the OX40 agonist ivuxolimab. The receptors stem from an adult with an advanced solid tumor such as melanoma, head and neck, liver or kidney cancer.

CDR3 sequence (DNA): TGTGCCACCAGCAGCACAGGGAATGAGCAGTTCTTC. It yields the protein CATSSTGNEQFF. The chain combines TRBV15 with TRBJ2-1; D is possibly TRBD1 (6 bases). Trimming took 3 bases from V and 7 from J, leaving 7 bases between them. Per the germline V gene, CDR1 is LNHNV and CDR2 is YYDKDF (reference sequence). The CDR3 is 12 amino acids.

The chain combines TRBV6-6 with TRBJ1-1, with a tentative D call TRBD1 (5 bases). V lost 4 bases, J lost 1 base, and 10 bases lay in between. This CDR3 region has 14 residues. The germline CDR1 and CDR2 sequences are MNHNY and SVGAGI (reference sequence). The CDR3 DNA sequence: TGTGCCAGCAGTTTTGGCGACAGGAACACTGAAGCTTTCTTT. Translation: CASSFGDRNTEAFF.

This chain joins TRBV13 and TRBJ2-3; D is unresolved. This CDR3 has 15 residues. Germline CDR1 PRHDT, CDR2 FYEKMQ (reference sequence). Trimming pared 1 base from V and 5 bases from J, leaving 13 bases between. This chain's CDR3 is CASSLAFSEGDTQYF. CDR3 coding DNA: TGTGCCAGCAGCTTAGCGTTCAGTGAAGGAGATACGCAGTATTTT.

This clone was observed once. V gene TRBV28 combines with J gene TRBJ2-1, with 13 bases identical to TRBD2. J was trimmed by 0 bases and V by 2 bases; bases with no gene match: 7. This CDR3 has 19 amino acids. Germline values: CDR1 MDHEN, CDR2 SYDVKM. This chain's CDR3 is CASSLTRLAGGSSYNEQFF. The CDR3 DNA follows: TGTGCCAGCAGTTTAACGAGACTAGCGGGAGGAAGCTCCTACAATGAGCAGTTCTTC. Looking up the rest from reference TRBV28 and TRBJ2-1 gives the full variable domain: DVKVTQSSRYLVKRTGEKVFLECVQDMDHENMFWYRQDPGLGLRLIYFSYDVKMKEKGDIPEGYSVSREKKERFSLILESASTNQTSMYLCASSLTRLAGGSSYNEQFFGPGTRLTVL.

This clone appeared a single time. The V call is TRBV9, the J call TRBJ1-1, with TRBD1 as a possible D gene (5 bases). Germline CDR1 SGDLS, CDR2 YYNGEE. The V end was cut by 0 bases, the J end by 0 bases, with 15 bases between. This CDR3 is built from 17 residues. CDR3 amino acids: CASSVGPGSGLNTEAFF. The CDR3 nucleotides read TGTGCCAGCAGCGTAGGCCCAGGGTCCGGCCTGAACACTGAAGCTTTCTTT.

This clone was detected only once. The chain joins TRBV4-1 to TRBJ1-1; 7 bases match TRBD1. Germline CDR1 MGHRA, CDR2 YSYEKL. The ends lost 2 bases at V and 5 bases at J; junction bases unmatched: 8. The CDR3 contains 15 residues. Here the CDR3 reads CASSQRQGSATEAFF. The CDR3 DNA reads TGCGCCAGCAGCCAAAGACAGGGTTCCGCGACTGAAGCTTTCTTT.

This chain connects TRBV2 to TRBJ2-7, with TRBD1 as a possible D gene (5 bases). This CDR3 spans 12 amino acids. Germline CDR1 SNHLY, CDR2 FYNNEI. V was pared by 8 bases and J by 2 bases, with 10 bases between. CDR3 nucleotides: TGTGCCAGCCGACAGCTACCCTACGAGCAGTACGTC. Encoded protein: CASRQLPYEQYV.

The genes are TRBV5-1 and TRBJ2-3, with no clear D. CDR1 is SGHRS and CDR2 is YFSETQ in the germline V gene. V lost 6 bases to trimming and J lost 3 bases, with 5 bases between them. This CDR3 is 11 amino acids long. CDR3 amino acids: CASTMTDTQYF. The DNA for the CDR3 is TGCGCCAGCACTATGACAGATACGCAGTATTTT.

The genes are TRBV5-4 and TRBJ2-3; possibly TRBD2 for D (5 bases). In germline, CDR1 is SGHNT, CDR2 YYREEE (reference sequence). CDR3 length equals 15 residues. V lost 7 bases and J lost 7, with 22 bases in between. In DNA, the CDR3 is TGTGCCAGCTTTGATACGGGATCCTCGAGCCATACGCAGTATTTT. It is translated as CASFDTGSSSHTQYF.

The CDR3 DNA sequence: TGCAGCGTTACACCGAACACTGAAGCTTTCTTT. Translating gives CSVTPNTEAFF. The gene calls are TRBV29-1 and TRBJ1-1; D ambiguous. V was clipped by 5 bases and J by 1 base, with 5 bases between them. Germline V lookup: CDR1 SQVTM, CDR2 ANQGSEA. The CDR3 contains 11 residues.

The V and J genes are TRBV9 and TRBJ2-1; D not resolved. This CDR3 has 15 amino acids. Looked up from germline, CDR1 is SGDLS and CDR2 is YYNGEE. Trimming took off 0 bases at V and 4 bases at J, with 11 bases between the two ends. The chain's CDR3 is CASSVETNTYNEQFF. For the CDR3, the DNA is TGTGCCAGCAGCGTAGAGACGAATACATACAATGAGCAGTTCTTC.

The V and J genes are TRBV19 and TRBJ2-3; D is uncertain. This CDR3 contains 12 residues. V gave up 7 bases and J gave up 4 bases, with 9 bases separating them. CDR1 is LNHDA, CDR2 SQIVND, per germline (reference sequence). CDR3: CASTQSPDTQYF. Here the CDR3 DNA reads TGTGCCAGTACCCAATCCCCAGATACGCAGTATTTT.

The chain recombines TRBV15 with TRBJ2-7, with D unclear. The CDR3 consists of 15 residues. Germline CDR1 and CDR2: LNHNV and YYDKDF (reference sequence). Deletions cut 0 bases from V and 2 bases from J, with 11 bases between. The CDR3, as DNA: TGTGCCACCAGCAGAGATCGGGCAGCAACCTACGAGCAGTACGTC. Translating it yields CATSRDRAATYEQYV.

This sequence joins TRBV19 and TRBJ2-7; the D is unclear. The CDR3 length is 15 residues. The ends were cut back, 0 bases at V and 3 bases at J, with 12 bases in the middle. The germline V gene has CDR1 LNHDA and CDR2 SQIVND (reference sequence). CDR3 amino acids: CASSIDLPHVYEQYF. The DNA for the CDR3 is TGTGCCAGTAGTATAGATTTACCCCACGTCTACGAGCAGTACTTC.

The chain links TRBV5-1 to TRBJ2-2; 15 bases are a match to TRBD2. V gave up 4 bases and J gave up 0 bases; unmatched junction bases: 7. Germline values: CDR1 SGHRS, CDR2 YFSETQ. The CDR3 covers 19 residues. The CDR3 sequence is CASSPARTSGGANTGELFF. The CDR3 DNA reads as TGCGCCAGCAGCCCGGCCCGGACTAGCGGGGGGGCGAACACCGGGGAGCTGTTTTTT.

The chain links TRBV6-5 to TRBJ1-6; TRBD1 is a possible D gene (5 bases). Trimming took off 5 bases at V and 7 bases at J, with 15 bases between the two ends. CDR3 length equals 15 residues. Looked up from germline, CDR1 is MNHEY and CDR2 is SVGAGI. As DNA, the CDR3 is TGTGCCAGCAGTCTAACCGGGACGGGGAATTCACCCCTCCACTTT. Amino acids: CASSLTGTGNSPLHF.

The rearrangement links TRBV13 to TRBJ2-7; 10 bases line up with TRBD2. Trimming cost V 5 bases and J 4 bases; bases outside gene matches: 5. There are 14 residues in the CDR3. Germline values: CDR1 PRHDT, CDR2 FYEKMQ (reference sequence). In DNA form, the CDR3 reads TGTGCCAGCAGCCACTCGACTAGCGGGTACGAGCAGTACTTC. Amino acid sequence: CASSHSTSGYEQYF.

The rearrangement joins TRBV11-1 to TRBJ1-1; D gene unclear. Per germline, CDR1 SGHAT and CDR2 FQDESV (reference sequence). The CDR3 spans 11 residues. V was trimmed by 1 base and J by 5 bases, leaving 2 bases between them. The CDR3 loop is CASSLGTEAFF. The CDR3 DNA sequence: TGTGCCAGCAGCTTAGGGACTGAAGCTTTCTTT.

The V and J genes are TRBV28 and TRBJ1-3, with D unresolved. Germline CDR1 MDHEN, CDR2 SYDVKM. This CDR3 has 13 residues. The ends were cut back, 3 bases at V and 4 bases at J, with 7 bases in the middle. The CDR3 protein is CASSFFGGNTIYF. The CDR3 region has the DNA TGTGCCAGCAGTTTCTTTGGGGGAAACACCATATATTTT. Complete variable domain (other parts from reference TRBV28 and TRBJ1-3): DVKVTQSSRYLVKRTGEKVFLECVQDMDHENMFWYRQDPGLGLRLIYFSYDVKMKEKGDIPEGYSVSREKKERFSLILESASTNQTSMYLCASSFFGGNTIYFGEGSWLTVV.

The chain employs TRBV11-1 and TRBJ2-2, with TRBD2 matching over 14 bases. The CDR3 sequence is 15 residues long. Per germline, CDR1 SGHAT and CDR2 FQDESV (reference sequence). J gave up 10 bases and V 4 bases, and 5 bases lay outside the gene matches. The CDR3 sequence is CASSSTSGRALELFF. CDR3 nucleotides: TGTGCCAGCAGCTCGACTAGCGGGAGGGCCTTGGAGCTGTTTTTT. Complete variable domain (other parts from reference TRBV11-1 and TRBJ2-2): EAEVAQSPRYKITEKSQAVAFWCDPISGHATLYWYRQILGQGPELLVQFQDESVVDDSQLPKDRFSAERLKGVDSTLKIQPAELGDSAMYLCASSSTSGRALELFFGEGSRLTVL.

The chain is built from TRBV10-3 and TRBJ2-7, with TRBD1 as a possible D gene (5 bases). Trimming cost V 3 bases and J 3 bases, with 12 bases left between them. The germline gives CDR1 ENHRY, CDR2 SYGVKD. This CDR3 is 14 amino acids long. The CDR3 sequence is CAISDPQENYEQYF. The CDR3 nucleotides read TGTGCCATCAGTGACCCACAGGAGAACTACGAGCAGTACTTC.

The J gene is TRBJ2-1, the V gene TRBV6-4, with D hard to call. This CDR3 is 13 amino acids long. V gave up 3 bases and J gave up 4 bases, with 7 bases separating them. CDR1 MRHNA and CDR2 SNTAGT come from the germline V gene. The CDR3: CASSETEYNEQFF. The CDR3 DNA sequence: TGTGCCAGCAGTGAAACGGAATACAATGAGCAGTTCTTC.

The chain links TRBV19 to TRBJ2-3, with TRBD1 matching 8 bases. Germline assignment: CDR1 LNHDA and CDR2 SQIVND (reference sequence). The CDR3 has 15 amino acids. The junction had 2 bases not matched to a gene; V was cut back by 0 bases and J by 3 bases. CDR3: CASSIEGDRTDTQYF. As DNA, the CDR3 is TGTGCCAGTAGTATAGAAGGGGACAGGACAGATACGCAGTATTTT.

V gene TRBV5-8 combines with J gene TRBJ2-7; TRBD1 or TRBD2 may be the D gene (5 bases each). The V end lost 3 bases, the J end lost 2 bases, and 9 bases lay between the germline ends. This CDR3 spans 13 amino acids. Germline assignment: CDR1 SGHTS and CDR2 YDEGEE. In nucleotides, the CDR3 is TGTGCCAGCAGCTCGGGGCCCCCCTACGAGCAGTACTTC. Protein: CASSSGPPYEQYF.

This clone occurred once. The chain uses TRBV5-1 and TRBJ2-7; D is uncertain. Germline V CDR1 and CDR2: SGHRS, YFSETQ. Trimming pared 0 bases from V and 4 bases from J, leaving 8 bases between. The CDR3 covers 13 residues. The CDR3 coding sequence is TGCGCCAGCAGCTTGGGATTAGGGTACGAGCAGTACGTC. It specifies CASSLGLGYEQYV.

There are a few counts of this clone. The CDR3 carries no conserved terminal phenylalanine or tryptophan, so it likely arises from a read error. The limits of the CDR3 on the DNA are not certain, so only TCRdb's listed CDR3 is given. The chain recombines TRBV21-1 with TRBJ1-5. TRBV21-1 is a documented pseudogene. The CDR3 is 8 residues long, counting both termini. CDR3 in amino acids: CATQGSSG.